A single sample gave rise to the 13 T cell receptor beta chains below, sequenced in a study of cytomegalovirus exposure and HLA in healthy donors. The repertoire was sequenced with immunoSEQ multiplex PCR; TCRdb's copy has only in-frame clones and lacks some. The table has about 65,000 clones, about 91% seen once; the top ten hold 1% to 1.5%. What was sequenced was PBMCs. These receptor sequences come from a woman between 18 and 30 years old in good health and CMV-seronegative.

This chain uses TRBV15 with TRBJ1-2; D remains unclear. The CDR3 is 14 amino acids. The germline V gene has CDR1 LNHNV and CDR2 YYDKDF (reference sequence). Trimming took 0 bases from V and 11 from J, leaving 16 bases between them. The CDR3 bases are TGTGCCACCAGCAGAGATGACTATTTTTCTTTGTACACCTTC. It codes for CATSRDDYFSLYTF.

The chain links TRBV29-1 to TRBJ1-3; the D gene is possibly TRBD1 (6 bases). This CDR3 spans 15 amino acids. Germline assignment: CDR1 SQVTM and CDR2 ANQGSEA. V lost 0 bases and J lost 0, with 9 bases in between. The CDR3 protein is CSVEDGQRSGNTIYF. The DNA of the CDR3 is TGCAGCGTTGAAGATGGACAGCGCTCTGGAAACACCATATATTTT.

The V call is TRBV6-1, the J call TRBJ2-7, with 12 bases fitting TRBD2. V trimming: 4 bases; J trimming: 5 bases; junction bases outside the gene matches: 6. The length of the CDR3 is 15 residues. Germline-derived CDR1 and CDR2 are MNHNS and SASEGT. CDR3 sequence reads: CASSARTSGAHEQYF. CDR3 in DNA: TGTGCCAGCAGTGCTAGGACTAGCGGGGCCCACGAGCAGTACTTC.

The V and J genes are TRBV6-1 and TRBJ2-5, with D tentatively TRBD1 (7 bases). From germline, CDR1 is MNHNS and CDR2 SASEGT. Trimming removed 0 bases at V and 5 bases at J, with 16 bases between. The CDR3 totals 16 residues. CDR3 bases: TGTGCCAGCAGTGAAGCTCAGGGGGGTGAGGGGGAGACCCAGTACTTC. Translating it yields CASSEAQGGEGETQYF.

V usage is TRBV15 and J usage is TRBJ1-4; weak D call: TRBD1 (6 bases). Deletions cut 1 base from V and 5 bases from J, with 11 bases between. The CDR3 runs 15 residues. Germline V CDR1 and CDR2: LNHNV, YYDKDF (reference sequence). The CDR3: CATSRVGGANEKLFF. The CDR3 DNA reads TGTGCCACCAGCAGAGTCGGGGGGGCGAATGAAAAACTGTTTTTT.

This clone turned up a few times. This chain joins TRBV11-2 and TRBJ2-1, with 10 bases matching TRBD1. The CDR3 runs 14 residues. The trim removed 11 bases at V and 7 bases at J, leaving 11 bases unmatched. Germline loops: CDR1 SGHAT, CDR2 FQNNGV. CDR3 loop: CASAGTGEANEQFF. CDR3 sequence (DNA): TGTGCCTCAGCCGGGACAGGGGAGGCGAATGAGCAGTTCTTC. Complete variable domain (other parts from reference TRBV11-2 and TRBJ2-1): EAGVAQSPRYKIIEKRQSVAFWCNPISGHATLYWYQQILGQGPKLLIQFQNNGVVDDSQLPKDRFSAERLKGVDSTLKIQPAKLEDSAVYLCASAGTGEANEQFFGPGTRLTVL.

The chain employs TRBV30 and TRBJ2-7; D is uncertain. The V gene's germline CDR1 is GTSNPN and CDR2 SVGIG (reference sequence). Trimming cost V 4 bases and J 3 bases, with 10 bases left between them. This CDR3 contains 12 residues. The CDR3: CAWTSSGYEQYF. Here the CDR3 DNA reads TGTGCCTGGACTAGTTCGGGCTACGAGCAGTACTTC.

The chain couples TRBV2 to TRBJ1-2; 10 bases line up with TRBD1. This CDR3 has 16 residues. J lost 3 bases, V lost 6 bases, and 10 bases had no gene match. The germline V gene has CDR1 SNHLY and CDR2 FYNNEI. CDR3: CASSERGGQGHYGYTF. CDR3 in DNA: TGTGCCAGCAGCGAACGGGGGGGACAGGGGCACTATGGCTACACCTTC.

The chain carries TRBV9 and TRBJ2-1; 10 bases are a match to TRBD2. With V trimmed by 0 bases and J by 4 bases, 1 base remained unmatched. CDR3 length: 15 amino acids. Looked up from germline, CDR1 is SGDLS and CDR2 is YYNGEE. The CDR3, as DNA: TGTGCCAGCAGCGTAGGAGCGGGGGGGTACAATGAGCAGTTCTTC. Translating it yields CASSVGAGGYNEQFF.

This clone occurred once. The rearrangement joins TRBV6-6 to TRBJ2-7; perhaps TRBD2 as D (5 bases). V lost 7 bases to trimming and J lost 6 bases, with 16 bases between them. The CDR3 is 13 amino acids. Germline V lookup: CDR1 MNHNY, CDR2 SVGAGI (reference sequence). CDR3 DNA sequence: TGTGCCAGCAAACGCGGGCGCGGTTTCGAGCAGTACTTC. It codes for CASKRGRGFEQYF.

DNA of the CDR3: TGTGCCAGCAGTTCACGGACAGGGAAGTCCCCCTACGAGCAGTACTTC. Protein: CASSSRTGKSPYEQYF. This rearrangement joins TRBV27 to TRBJ2-7, with 8 nucleotides matching TRBD1. CDR1 is MNHEY, CDR2 SMNVEV, per germline (reference sequence). V trimming: 4 bases; J trimming: 2 bases; junction bases outside the gene matches: 10. CDR3 length: 16 amino acids.

The chain couples TRBV6-1 to TRBJ2-5; the match to TRBD1 covers 7 bases. J lost 5 bases, V lost 2 bases, and 11 bases had no gene match. The germline CDR1 and CDR2 sequences are MNHNS and SASEGT. The length of the CDR3 is 16 residues. In DNA form, the CDR3 reads TGTGCCAGCAGTGAAAGGCGAGACAGGGTCATGGAGACCCAGTACTTC. Its translation: CASSERRDRVMETQYF.

The gene calls are TRBV25-1 and TRBJ2-3; 9 bases map to TRBD2. The V gene end was trimmed by 4 bases and the J gene end by 1 base; junction bases not matched to a gene: 9. CDR1 is MGHDK and CDR2 is SYGVNS in the germline V gene. The CDR3 extends over 17 amino acids. The CDR3 region is CASSGALEREGTDTQYF. The CDR3 DNA reads as TGTGCCAGCAGTGGTGCTTTGGAGCGGGAGGGCACAGATACGCAGTATTTT.